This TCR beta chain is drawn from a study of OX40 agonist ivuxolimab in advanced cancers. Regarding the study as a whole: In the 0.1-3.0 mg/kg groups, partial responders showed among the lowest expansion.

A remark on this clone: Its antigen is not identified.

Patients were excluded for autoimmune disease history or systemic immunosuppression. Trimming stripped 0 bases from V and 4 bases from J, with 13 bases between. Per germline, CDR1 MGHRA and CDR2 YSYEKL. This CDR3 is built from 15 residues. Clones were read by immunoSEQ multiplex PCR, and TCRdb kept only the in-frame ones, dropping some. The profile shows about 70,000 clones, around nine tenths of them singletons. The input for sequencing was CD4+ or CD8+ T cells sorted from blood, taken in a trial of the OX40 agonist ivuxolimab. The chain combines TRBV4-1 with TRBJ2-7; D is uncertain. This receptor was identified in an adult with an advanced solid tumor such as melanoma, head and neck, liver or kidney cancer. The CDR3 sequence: CASSQDRWAEYEQYF. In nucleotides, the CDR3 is TGCGCCAGCAGCCAAGATCGGTGGGCGGAGTACGAGCAGTACTTC.